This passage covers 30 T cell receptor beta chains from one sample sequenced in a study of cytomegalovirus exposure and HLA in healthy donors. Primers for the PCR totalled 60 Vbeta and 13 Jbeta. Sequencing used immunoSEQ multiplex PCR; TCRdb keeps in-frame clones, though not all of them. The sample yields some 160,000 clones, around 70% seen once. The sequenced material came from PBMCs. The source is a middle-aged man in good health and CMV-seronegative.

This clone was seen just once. The CDR3 sequence: CASSRTDGGTEAFF. The CDR3 nucleotides are TGTGCCAGCAGCCGAACCGACGGAGGTACTGAAGCTTTCTTT. J is TRBJ1-1 and V is TRBV7-8, with unresolved D. The CDR3 totals 14 residues. Germline values: CDR1 SGHVS, CDR2 FQNEAQ. Trimming pared 5 bases from V and 5 bases from J, leaving 15 bases between.

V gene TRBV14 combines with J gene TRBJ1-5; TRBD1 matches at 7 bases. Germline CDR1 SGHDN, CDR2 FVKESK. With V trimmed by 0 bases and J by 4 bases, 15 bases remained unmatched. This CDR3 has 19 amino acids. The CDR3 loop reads CASSQDTPPRQGRNQPQHF. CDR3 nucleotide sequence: TGTGCCAGCAGCCAAGATACCCCCCCTAGACAGGGTCGAAATCAGCCCCAGCATTTT.

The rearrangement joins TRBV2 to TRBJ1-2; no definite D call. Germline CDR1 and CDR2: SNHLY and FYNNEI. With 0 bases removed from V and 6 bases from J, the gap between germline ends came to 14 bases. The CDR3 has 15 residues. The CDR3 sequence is CASSEAYPFSDGYTF. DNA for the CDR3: TGTGCCAGCAGTGAAGCCTACCCATTTTCTGATGGCTACACCTTC.

The CDR3 reads CSARDYGYTF. In nucleotides, the CDR3 is TGCAGTGCCCGGGACTATGGCTACACCTTC. This chain joins TRBV20-1 and TRBJ1-2; no clear D gene. Trimming cost V 6 bases and J 3 bases, with 5 bases left between them. Germline assignment: CDR1 DFQATT and CDR2 SNEGSKA (reference sequence). The CDR3 length is 10 residues.

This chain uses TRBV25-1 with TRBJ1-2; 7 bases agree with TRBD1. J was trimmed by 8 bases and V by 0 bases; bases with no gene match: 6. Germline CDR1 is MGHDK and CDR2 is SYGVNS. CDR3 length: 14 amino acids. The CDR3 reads CASSEYEGAKGYTF. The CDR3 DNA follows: TGTGCCAGCAGTGAATATGAGGGGGCAAAAGGCTACACCTTC.

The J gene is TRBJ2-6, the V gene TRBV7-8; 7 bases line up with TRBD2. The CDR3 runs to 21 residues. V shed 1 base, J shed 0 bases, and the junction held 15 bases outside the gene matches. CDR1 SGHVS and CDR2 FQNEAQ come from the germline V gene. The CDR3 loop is CASSLVRWGGSPTSGANVLTF. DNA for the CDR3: TGTGCCAGCAGCTTAGTGAGGTGGGGGGGATCCCCAACCTCTGGGGCCAACGTCCTGACTTTC.

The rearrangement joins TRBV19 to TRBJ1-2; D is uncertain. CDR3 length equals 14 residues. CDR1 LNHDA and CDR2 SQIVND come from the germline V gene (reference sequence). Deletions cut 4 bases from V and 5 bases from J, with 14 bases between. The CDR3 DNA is TGTGCCAGTAGTAGGAAGGCGAAGGAGTATGGCTACACCTTC. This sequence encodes CASSRKAKEYGYTF.

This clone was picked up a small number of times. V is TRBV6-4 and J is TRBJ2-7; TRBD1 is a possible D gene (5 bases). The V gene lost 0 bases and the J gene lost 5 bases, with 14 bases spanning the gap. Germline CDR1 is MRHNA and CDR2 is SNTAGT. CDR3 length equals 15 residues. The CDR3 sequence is CASSDSLAGINEQYF. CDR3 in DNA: TGTGCCAGCAGTGACTCTCTGGCAGGGATCAACGAGCAGTACTTC.

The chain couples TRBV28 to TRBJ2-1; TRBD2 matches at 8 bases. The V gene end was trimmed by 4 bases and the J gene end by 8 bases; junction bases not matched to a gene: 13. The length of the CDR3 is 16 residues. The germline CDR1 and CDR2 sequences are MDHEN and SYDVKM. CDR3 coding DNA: TGTGCCAGCAGTTCCTCGGCGGGAGGTTACAGTCATGAGCAGTTCTTC. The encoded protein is CASSSSAGGYSHEQFF.

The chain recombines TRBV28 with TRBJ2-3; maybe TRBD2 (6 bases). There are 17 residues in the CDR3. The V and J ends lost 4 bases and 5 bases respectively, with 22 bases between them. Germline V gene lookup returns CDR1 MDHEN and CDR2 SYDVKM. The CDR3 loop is CASSSPAGTGLLDTQYF. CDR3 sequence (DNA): TGTGCCAGCAGTTCTCCAGCCGGGACTGGGTTATTAGATACGCAGTATTTT.

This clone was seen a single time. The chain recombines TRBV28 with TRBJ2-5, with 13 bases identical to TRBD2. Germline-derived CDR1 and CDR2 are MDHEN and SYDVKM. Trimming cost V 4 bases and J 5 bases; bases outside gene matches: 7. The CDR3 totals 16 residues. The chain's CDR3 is CASSSGLAGKEETQYF. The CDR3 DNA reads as TGTGCCAGCAGTTCGGGACTAGCGGGAAAAGAGGAGACCCAGTACTTC.

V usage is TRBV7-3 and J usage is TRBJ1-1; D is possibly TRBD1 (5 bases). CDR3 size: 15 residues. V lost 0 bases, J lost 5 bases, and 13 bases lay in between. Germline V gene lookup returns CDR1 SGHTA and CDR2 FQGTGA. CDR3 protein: CASSLTSGGNTEAFF. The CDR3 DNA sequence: TGTGCCAGCAGCTTAACTTCCGGGGGTAATACTGAAGCTTTCTTT.

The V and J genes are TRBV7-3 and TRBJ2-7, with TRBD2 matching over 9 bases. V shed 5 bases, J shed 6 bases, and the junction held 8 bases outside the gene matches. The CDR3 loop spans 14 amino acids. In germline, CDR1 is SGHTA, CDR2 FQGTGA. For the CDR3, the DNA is TGTGCCAGCAGCATATCCGGGACTAGCCCCGAGCAGTACTTC. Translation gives CASSISGTSPEQYF.

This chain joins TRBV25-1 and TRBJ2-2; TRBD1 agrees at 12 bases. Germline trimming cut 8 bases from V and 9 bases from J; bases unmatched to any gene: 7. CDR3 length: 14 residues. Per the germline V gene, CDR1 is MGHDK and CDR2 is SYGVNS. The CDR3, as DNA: TGTGCCAGCCAGGGACAGGGGGCGGTCCGGGAGCTGTTTTTT. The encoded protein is CASQGQGAVRELFF.

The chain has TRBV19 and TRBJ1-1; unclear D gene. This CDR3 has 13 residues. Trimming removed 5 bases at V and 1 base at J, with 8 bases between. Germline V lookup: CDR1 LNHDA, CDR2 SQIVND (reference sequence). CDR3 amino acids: CASSSTENTEAFF. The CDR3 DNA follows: TGTGCCAGTAGTTCAACAGAGAACACTGAAGCTTTCTTT.

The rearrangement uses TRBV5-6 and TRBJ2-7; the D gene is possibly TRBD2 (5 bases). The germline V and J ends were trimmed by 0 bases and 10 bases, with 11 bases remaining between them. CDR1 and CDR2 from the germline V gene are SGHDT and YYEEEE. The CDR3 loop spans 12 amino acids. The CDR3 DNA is TGTGCCAGCAGCTTGGGACGGGAAAGCCAGTACTTC. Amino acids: CASSLGRESQYF. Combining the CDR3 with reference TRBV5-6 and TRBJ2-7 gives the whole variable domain DAGVTQSPTHLIKTRGQQVTLRCSPKSGHDTVSWYQQALGQGPQFIFQYYEEEERQRGNFPDRFSGHQFPNYSSELNVNALLLGDSALYLCASSLGRESQYFGPGTRLTVT.

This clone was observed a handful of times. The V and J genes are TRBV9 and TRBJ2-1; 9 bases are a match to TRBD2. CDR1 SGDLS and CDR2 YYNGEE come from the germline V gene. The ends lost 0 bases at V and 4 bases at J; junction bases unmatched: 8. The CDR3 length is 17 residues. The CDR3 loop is CASSVVPAGGTYNEQFF. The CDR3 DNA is TGTGCCAGCAGCGTAGTACCAGCGGGAGGTACTTACAATGAGCAGTTCTTC. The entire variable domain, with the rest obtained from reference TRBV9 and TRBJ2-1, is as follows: DSGVTQTPKHLITATGQRVTLRCSPRSGDLSVYWYQQSLDQGLQFLIQYYNGEERAKGNILERFSAQQFPDLHSELNLSSLELGDSALYFCASSVVPAGGTYNEQFFGPGTRLTVL.

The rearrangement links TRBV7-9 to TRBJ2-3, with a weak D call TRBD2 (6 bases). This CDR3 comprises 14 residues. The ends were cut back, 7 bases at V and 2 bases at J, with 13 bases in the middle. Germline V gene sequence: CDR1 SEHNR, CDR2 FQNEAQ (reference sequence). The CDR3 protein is CASILGLNTDTQYF. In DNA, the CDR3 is TGTGCCAGCATTCTAGGACTAAACACAGATACGCAGTATTTT.

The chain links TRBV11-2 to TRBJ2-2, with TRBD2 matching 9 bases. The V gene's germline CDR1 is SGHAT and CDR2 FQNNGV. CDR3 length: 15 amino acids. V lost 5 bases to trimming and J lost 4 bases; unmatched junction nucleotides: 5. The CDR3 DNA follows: TGTGCCAGCAGCACCATAGCGGGAGTCACCGGGGAGCTGTTTTTT. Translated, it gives CASSTIAGVTGELFF.

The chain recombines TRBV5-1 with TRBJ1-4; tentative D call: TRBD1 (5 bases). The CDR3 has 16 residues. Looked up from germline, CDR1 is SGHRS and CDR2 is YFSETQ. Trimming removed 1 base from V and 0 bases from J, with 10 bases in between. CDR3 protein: CASSLQQVSTNEKLFF. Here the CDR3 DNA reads TGCGCCAGCAGCTTGCAACAGGTTTCAACTAATGAAAAACTGTTTTTT. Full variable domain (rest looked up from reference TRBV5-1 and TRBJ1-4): KAGVTQTPRYLIKTRGQQVTLSCSPISGHRSVSWYQQTPGQGLQFLFEYFSETQRNKGNFPGRFSGRQFSNSRSEMNVSTLELGDSALYLCASSLQQVSTNEKLFFGSGTQLSVL.

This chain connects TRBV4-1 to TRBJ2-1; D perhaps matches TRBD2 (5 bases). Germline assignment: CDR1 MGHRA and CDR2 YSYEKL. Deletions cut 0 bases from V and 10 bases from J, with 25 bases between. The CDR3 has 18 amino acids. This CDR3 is CASSQERVGASRVPEQFF. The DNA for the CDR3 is TGCGCCAGCAGCCAAGAAAGAGTTGGTGCTTCGAGGGTTCCAGAGCAGTTCTTC.

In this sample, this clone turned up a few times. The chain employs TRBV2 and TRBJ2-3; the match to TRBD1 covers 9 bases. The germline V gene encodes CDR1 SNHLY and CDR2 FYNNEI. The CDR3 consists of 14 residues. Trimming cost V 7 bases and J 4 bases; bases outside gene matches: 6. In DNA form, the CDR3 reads TGTGCCAGCAAGGGGGACAGGGTCGCAGATACGCAGTATTTT. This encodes CASKGDRVADTQYF.

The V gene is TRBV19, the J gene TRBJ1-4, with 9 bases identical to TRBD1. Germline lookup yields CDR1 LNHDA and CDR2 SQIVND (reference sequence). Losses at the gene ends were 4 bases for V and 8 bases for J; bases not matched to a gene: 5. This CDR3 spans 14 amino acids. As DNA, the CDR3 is TGTGCCAGTAGTACCACAGGGGGCCGGGAAAAACTGTTTTTT. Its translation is CASSTTGGREKLFF.

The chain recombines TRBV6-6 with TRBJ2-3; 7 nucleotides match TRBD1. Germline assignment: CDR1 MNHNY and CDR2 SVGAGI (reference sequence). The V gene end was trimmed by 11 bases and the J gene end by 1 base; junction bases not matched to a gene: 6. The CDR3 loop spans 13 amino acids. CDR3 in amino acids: CASRDSGTDTQYF. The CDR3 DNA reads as TGTGCCTCCAGGGACAGCGGCACAGATACGCAGTATTTT.

The CDR3 nucleotides read TGCGCCAGCAGCCTGTCCGGGACAGGGTCCCCCGGGGCCAACGTCCTGACTTTC. Translation gives CASSLSGTGSPGANVLTF. The chain combines TRBV5-1 with TRBJ2-6, with 9 bases that match TRBD1. CDR1 SGHRS and CDR2 YFSETQ come from the germline V gene. This CDR3 comprises 18 residues. With V trimmed by 4 bases and J by 4 bases, 12 bases remained unmatched.

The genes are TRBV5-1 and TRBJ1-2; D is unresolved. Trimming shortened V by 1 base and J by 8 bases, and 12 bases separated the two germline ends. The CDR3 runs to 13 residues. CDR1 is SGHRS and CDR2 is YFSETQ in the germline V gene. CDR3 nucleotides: TGCGCCAGCAGCTTGTCCCCCTGGAGAGGCTACACCTTC. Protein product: CASSLSPWRGYTF. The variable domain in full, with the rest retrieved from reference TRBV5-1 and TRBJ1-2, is KAGVTQTPRYLIKTRGQQVTLSCSPISGHRSVSWYQQTPGQGLQFLFEYFSETQRNKGNFPGRFSGRQFSNSRSEMNVSTLELGDSALYLCASSLSPWRGYTFGSGTRLTVV.

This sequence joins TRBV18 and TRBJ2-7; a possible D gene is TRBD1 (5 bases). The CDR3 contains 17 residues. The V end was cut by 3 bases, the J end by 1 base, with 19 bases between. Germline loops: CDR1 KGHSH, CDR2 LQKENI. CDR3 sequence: CASSPSGQGFYSYEQYF. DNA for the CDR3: TGTGCCAGCTCACCCTCGGGTCAGGGCTTTTATTCCTACGAGCAGTACTTC.

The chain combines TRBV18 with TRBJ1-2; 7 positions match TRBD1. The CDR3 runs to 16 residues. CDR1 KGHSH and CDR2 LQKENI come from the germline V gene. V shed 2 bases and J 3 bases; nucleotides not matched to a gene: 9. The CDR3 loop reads CASSPGMAGTDYGYTF. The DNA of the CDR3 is TGTGCCAGCTCACCAGGTATGGCGGGGACAGACTATGGCTACACCTTC.

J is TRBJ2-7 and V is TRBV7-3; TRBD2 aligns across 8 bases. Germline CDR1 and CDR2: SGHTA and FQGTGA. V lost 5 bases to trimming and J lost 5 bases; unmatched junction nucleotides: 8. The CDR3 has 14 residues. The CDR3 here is CASSPAGAVNEQYF. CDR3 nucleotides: TGTGCCAGCAGCCCAGCGGGGGCCGTCAACGAGCAGTACTTC.

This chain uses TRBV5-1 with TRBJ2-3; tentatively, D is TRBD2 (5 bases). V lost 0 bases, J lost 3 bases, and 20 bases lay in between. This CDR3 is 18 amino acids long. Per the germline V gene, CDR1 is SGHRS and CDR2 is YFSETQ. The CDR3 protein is CASSLGLAGNWETDTQYF. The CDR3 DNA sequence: TGCGCCAGCAGCTTGGGATTGGCCGGGAATTGGGAAACAGATACGCAGTATTTT.